These 31 T cell receptor beta chains share one sample of origin, sequenced in a study of blood T cells in healthy people across ages. Then a second PCR, running roughly 6 to 12 cycles, was carried out with a sample-barcoded 5' primer and a J-beta primer mix. One entry per CDR3 protein, called by TCRdb with MiXCR from the 5' RACE reads. The table shows about 1.1 million distinct CDR3 sequences, with about two fifths occurring only once. The sample was blood. These receptors were taken from a man between 18 and 35 years old in good health.

Note on this clonotype: A much larger clone lies a single base off, so this may be a read error. The chain recombines TRBV4-1 with TRBJ2-7; D is ambiguous. The closer fit of TRBJ2-5 to the DNA end suggests the J call may be wrong. Germline V gene data show CDR1 as MGHRA and CDR2 as YSYEKL. This CDR3 comprises 15 residues. In nucleotides, the CDR3 is TGCGCCAGCGGCCAAGATCCAGGTTCCCAAGAGACCCAGTACTTC. It encodes CASGQDPGSQETQYF.

This clonotype was found a few times. The chain joins TRBV5-1 to TRBJ2-2; D unresolved. The CDR3 spans 12 residues. V was shortened by 2 bases and J by 5 bases, with 4 bases between the two germline ends. Germline V lookup: CDR1 SGHRS, CDR2 YFSETQ. CDR3 residues: CASSLKTGELFF. CDR3 DNA: TGCGCCAGCAGCTTAAAGACCGGGGAGCTGTTTTTT.

Only a few counts were recorded for this clonotype. The chain joins TRBV6-4 to TRBJ1-2, with TRBD1 matching 9 bases. V was clipped by 10 bases and J by 0 bases; unmatched bases: 6. From germline, CDR1 is MRHNA and CDR2 SNTAGT. CDR3 length: 14 amino acids. The CDR3 DNA is TGTGCCAACAGACAGGGGGGAGCTAACTATGGCTACACCTTC. Encoded protein: CANRQGGANYGYTF.

This clonotype was found a few times. This chain joins TRBV3-1 and TRBJ2-1; TRBD2 matches 11 bases. The CDR3 length is 18 residues. Germline-derived CDR1 and CDR2 are LGHDT and YNNKEL (reference sequence). V trimming: 0 bases; J trimming: 9 bases; junction bases outside the gene matches: 13. The DNA of the CDR3 is TGTGCCAGCAGCCAAGATATGCCTAGCGGGGGGTCGCCGGGTGAGCAGTTCTTC. As protein: CASSQDMPSGGSPGEQFF.

This clonotype was seen only a few times. The rearrangement joins TRBV5-1 to TRBJ1-5, with a weak D call TRBD1 (5 bases). V lost 5 bases and J 3 bases, leaving 12 bases between the germline ends. CDR3 length: 14 amino acids. Germline values: CDR1 SGHRS, CDR2 YFSETQ. The CDR3 DNA follows: TGCGCCAGCAGACCGGGACCGGACAATCAGCCCCAGCATTTT. Its translation is CASRPGPDNQPQHF.

This clonotype was counted a few times. The CDR3 loop reads CSARDVSVAVGYTF. CDR3 sequence (DNA): TGCAGTGCTAGAGATGTCTCCGTAGCGGTTGGCTACACCTTC. This chain connects TRBV20-1 to TRBJ1-2; no clear D. V lost 0 bases and J lost 7, with 15 bases in between. Germline CDR1 reads DFQATT; CDR2 reads SNEGSKA (reference sequence). The CDR3 covers 14 residues.

The V gene is TRBV24-1, the J gene TRBJ2-1; the D gene could be TRBD1 or TRBD2 (5 bases each). The CDR3 contains 13 residues. Per the germline V gene, CDR1 is KGHDR and CDR2 is SFDVKD. V was pared by 7 bases and J by 5 bases, with 11 bases between. DNA of the CDR3: TGTGCCACCAGCGCGAAGGGACACAATGAGCAGTTCTTC. Amino acid sequence: CATSAKGHNEQFF.

The CDR3 sequence: CASSLDGGGTGYTF. CDR3 sequence (DNA): TGTGCCAGCAGCTTAGATGGAGGGGGTACCGGCTACACCTTC. J is TRBJ1-2 and V is TRBV7-2; D may be TRBD1 (6 bases). This CDR3 spans 14 amino acids. V was pared by 1 base and J by 8 bases, with 14 bases between. In germline, CDR1 is SGHTA, CDR2 FQGNSA.

The chain uses TRBV9 and TRBJ2-3; 8 bases agree with TRBD2. The length of the CDR3 is 16 residues. V lost 0 bases to trimming and J lost 2 bases; unmatched junction nucleotides: 5. Germline V lookup: CDR1 SGDLS, CDR2 YYNGEE. The CDR3 bases are TGTGCCAGCAGCGTAGCGGTAGCGGGGAACACAGATACGCAGTATTTT. Translated, it gives CASSVAVAGNTDTQYF.

The CDR3 reads CSASPGTGGNTEAFF. The CDR3 bases are TGCAGTGCTAGTCCCGGGACAGGGGGGAACACTGAAGCTTTCTTT. The chain is built from TRBV20-1 and TRBJ1-1; 11 bases fit TRBD1. CDR1 DFQATT and CDR2 SNEGSKA come from the germline V gene (reference sequence). The CDR3 runs 15 residues. Germline trimming cut 3 bases from V and 1 base from J; bases unmatched to any gene: 4.

This clonotype was seen more than once but under ten times. The V gene is TRBV24-1, the J gene TRBJ1-2, with TRBD1 as a possible D gene (6 bases). The CDR3 runs to 15 residues. CDR1 KGHDR and CDR2 SFDVKD come from the germline V gene. Trimming pared 4 bases from V and 4 bases from J, leaving 15 bases between. CDR3 amino acids: CATSDPSTGTYGYTF. DNA for the CDR3: TGTGCCACCAGTGACCCCTCGACAGGAACCTATGGCTACACCTTC.

J is TRBJ1-2 and V is TRBV7-3, with TRBD1 identical over 7 bases. Germline CDR1 reads SGHTA; CDR2 reads FQGTGA. Trimming took 2 bases from V and 10 from J; bases not matched to a gene: 7. The CDR3 has 13 amino acids. CDR3 loop: CASSLQGDPIYTF. The DNA for the CDR3 is TGTGCCAGCAGCTTACAGGGGGACCCCATCTACACCTTC. The variable domain in full, with the rest retrieved from reference TRBV7-3 and TRBJ1-2, is GAGVSQTPSNKVTEKGKYVELRCDPISGHTALYWYRQSLGQGPEFLIYFQGTGAADDSGLPNDRFFAVRPEGSVSTLKIQRTERGDSAVYLCASSLQGDPIYTFGSGTRLTVV.

The chain recombines TRBV27 with TRBJ2-1; D perhaps matches TRBD2 (5 bases). V lost 8 bases to trimming and J lost 8 bases, with 10 bases between them. This CDR3 is 11 amino acids long. CDR1 and CDR2 (germline): MNHEY, SMNVEV (reference sequence). DNA for the CDR3: TGTGCCAGCGGGCGAGGGTATGAGCAGTTCTTC. The encoded protein is CASGRGYEQFF.

This clonotype was seen more than once but under ten times. This chain uses TRBV20-1 with TRBJ2-7; no reliable D call. From germline, CDR1 is DFQATT and CDR2 SNEGSKA (reference sequence). The CDR3 has 13 residues. With 3 bases removed from V and 1 base from J, the gap between germline ends came to 10 bases. CDR3 DNA: TGCAGTGCTAGTACTGGACCGTCCTACGAGCAGTACTTC. This translates into CSASTGPSYEQYF.

This clonotype was counted between two and nine times. The chain has TRBV12-3 or TRBV12-4 and TRBJ1-6; D gene ambiguous. Trimming removed 5 bases at V and 7 bases at J, with 9 bases between. CDR3 length: 13 residues. The CDR3 DNA sequence: TGTGCCAGCAGTCCCATACAGAATTCACCCCTCCACTTT. Translating it yields CASSPIQNSPLHF.

The V call is TRBV6-1, the J call TRBJ1-2; 10 bases align to TRBD1. Germline V gives CDR1 MNHNS, CDR2 SASEGT. This CDR3 has 16 residues. The junction had 9 bases not matched to a gene; V was cut back by 0 bases and J by 8 bases. CDR3 region: CASSEAVSRDRGGYTF. DNA for the CDR3: TGTGCCAGCAGTGAAGCGGTTAGCAGGGACAGGGGCGGCTACACCTTC.

The CDR3 sequence is CASSTIPGSYNEQYF. CDR3 nucleotides: TGCGCCAGCAGCACCATCCCAGGGTCCTACAATGAGCAGTACTTC. The chain combines TRBV5-1 with TRBJ2-1; tentatively, D is TRBD1 (5 bases). Near its end, the DNA agrees better with TRBJ2-7, so the J call may be wrong. This CDR3 comprises 15 residues. Germline V gene data show CDR1 as SGHRS and CDR2 as YFSETQ.

The chain has TRBV10-3 and TRBJ2-7; a possible D gene is TRBD2 (5 bases). Germline V CDR1 and CDR2: ENHRY, SYGVKD. CDR3 length equals 13 residues. Trimming pared 7 bases from V and 0 bases from J, leaving 10 bases between. The CDR3 region is CAIKPAVSYEQYF. The CDR3 DNA is TGTGCCATCAAGCCAGCGGTCTCCTACGAGCAGTACTTC.

This rearrangement joins TRBV10-3 to TRBJ2-7; 10 bases line up with TRBD1. V dropped 10 bases and J dropped 2; count of bases not matched to a gene: 11. The CDR3 loop spans 15 amino acids. CDR1 is ENHRY, CDR2 SYGVKD, per germline. The CDR3 reads CATHSDRGVPYEQYF. DNA of the CDR3: TGTGCCACTCACTCGGACAGGGGGGTCCCCTACGAGCAGTACTTC.

V usage is TRBV28 and J usage is TRBJ1-3; D not resolved. This CDR3 is 17 amino acids long. Germline assignment: CDR1 MDHEN and CDR2 SYDVKM. The V end was cut by 8 bases, the J end by 0 bases, with 20 bases between. The CDR3 sequence: CASRGTTDGSSGNTIYF. The CDR3 coding sequence is TGTGCCAGCCGAGGAACCACGGACGGATCCTCTGGAAACACCATATATTTT.

This clonotype has more than one count but fewer than ten. The J gene is TRBJ2-1, the V gene TRBV6-1; TRBD2 matches 13 bases. V shed 5 bases, J shed 0 bases, and the junction held 10 bases outside the gene matches. The CDR3 covers 19 residues. Per germline, CDR1 MNHNS and CDR2 SASEGT. Here the CDR3 DNA reads TGTGCCAGCAGTAAAAGGACTAGCGGGGGCCGAAGCTCCTACAATGAGCAGTTCTTC. It encodes CASSKRTSGGRSSYNEQFF.

This chain uses TRBV7-2 with TRBJ1-4; D not resolved. Trimming took 1 base from V and 8 from J, leaving 17 bases between them. The CDR3 covers 16 residues. Looked up from germline, CDR1 is SGHTA and CDR2 is FQGNSA. CDR3 sequence (DNA): TGTGCCAGCAGCTTAGGTTTTGCGGTTTTTGCGGAAAAACTGTTTTTT. Residues: CASSLGFAVFAEKLFF.

V gene TRBV4-3 combines with J gene TRBJ2-6; D is possibly TRBD1 (6 bases). V was cut by 1 base and J by 1 base, with 11 bases left in between. The CDR3 totals 17 residues. CDR1 is LGHNA, CDR2 YSLEER, per germline. DNA for the CDR3: TGCGCCAGCAGCCAAGGACAGGCAGAGTCTGGGGCCAACGTCCTGACTTTC. It is translated as CASSQGQAESGANVLTF.

This clonotype occurred a few times. The rearrangement joins TRBV12-3 or TRBV12-4 to TRBJ2-5, with no clear D. The CDR3 is 15 residues long. Trimming removed 2 bases from V and 0 bases from J, with 10 bases in between. The CDR3 protein is CASSLPRPNQETQYF. The CDR3 DNA reads as TGTGCCAGCAGTTTACCGAGGCCCAACCAAGAGACCCAGTACTTC.

The J gene is TRBJ2-7, the V gene TRBV10-3, with D perhaps TRBD2 (5 bases). This CDR3 has 14 amino acids. Trimming took off 0 bases at V and 2 bases at J, with 8 bases between the two ends. Germline CDR1 and CDR2: ENHRY and SYGVKD. CDR3 sequence reads: CAISESLATYEQYF. For the CDR3, the DNA is TGTGCCATCAGTGAGTCGCTAGCCACCTACGAGCAGTACTTC.

The J gene is TRBJ1-5, the V gene TRBV16; D uncertain. Trimming stripped 0 bases from V and 0 bases from J, with 9 bases between. The germline gives CDR1 KGHSY, CDR2 FQNENV. The CDR3 has 16 residues. The CDR3 loop is CASSQSGRYSNQPQHF. The CDR3 DNA reads TGTGCCAGCAGCCAATCTGGACGATATAGCAATCAGCCCCAGCATTTT.

This clonotype showed up many times. V gene TRBV7-2 combines with J gene TRBJ2-1; no clear D. CDR3 length: 11 amino acids. Germline V gene sequence: CDR1 SGHTA, CDR2 FQGNSA. Trimming cost V 1 base and J 8 bases, with 3 bases left between them. CDR3 nucleotide sequence: TGTGCCAGCAGCTTAGTCGATGAGCAGTTCTTC. Its translation: CASSLVDEQFF.

V is TRBV29-1 and J is TRBJ2-5; a weak D match, TRBD1 (6 bases). The CDR3 is made up of 13 amino acids. Germline loops: CDR1 SQVTM, CDR2 ANQGSEA. The V and J ends lost 4 bases and 2 bases respectively, with 11 bases between them. The CDR3 loop is CSVGGQTQETQYF. The CDR3 coding sequence is TGCAGCGTTGGAGGACAGACACAAGAGACCCAGTACTTC.

The chain has TRBV7-2 and TRBJ2-6; unclear D gene. Germline-derived CDR1 and CDR2 are SGHTA and FQGNSA. CDR3 size: 15 residues. The V gene lost 5 bases and the J gene lost 4 bases, with 12 bases spanning the gap. The CDR3 sequence is CASSLWDTGANVLTF. The CDR3 DNA sequence: TGTGCCAGCAGCCTCTGGGATACCGGGGCCAACGTCCTGACTTTC. Based on the CDR3 plus reference TRBV7-2 and TRBJ2-6, the full variable domain is GAGVSQSPSNKVTEKGKDVELRCDPISGHTALYWYRQSLGQGLEFLIYFQGNSAPDKSGLPSDRFSAERTGGSVSTLTIQRTQQEDSAVYLCASSLWDTGANVLTFGAGSRLTVL.

The chain uses TRBV7-2 and TRBJ1-5; the match to TRBD1 covers 7 bases. The CDR3 sequence is 14 residues long. J was trimmed by 3 bases and V by 4 bases; bases with no gene match: 3. Per the germline V gene, CDR1 is SGHTA and CDR2 is FQGNSA. CDR3 sequence (DNA): TGTGCCAGCAGCTGGGGACAGACCAATCAGCCCCAGCATTTT. This codes for CASSWGQTNQPQHF.

The gene calls are TRBV20-1 and TRBJ2-7; 10 bases are shared with TRBD1. The CDR3 runs 14 residues. Germline values: CDR1 DFQATT, CDR2 SNEGSKA (reference sequence). V was pared by 6 bases and J by 4 bases, with 9 bases of the junction left unmatched. The DNA of the CDR3 is TGCAGTGCGCCCCGGGACAGGGGCGGATACGAGCAGTACTTC. Its translation is CSAPRDRGGYEQYF.